What follows are 32 T cell receptor beta chains derived from one specimen sequenced in a study of cytomegalovirus exposure and HLA in healthy donors. Use of 60 Vbeta and 13 Jbeta primers characterized the PCR. The data were produced by immunoSEQ multiplex PCR, yet TCRdb's version contains in-frame clones alone and is incomplete. This sample carries 200,000 or so clones, around 83% of them seen once, and the ten largest clones take approximately 1.5%. Sequencing was performed on PBMCs. Source of these receptors: a girl between 5 and 17 years old in good health and CMV-seronegative.

The chain uses TRBV28 and TRBJ1-2; D call uncertain. Trimming pared 3 bases from V and 8 bases from J, leaving 10 bases between. CDR3 size: 12 residues. Germline V gene data show CDR1 as MDHEN and CDR2 as SYDVKM. This chain's CDR3 is CASSLRRFGYTF. The CDR3 coding sequence is TGTGCCAGCAGTTTGCGCAGGTTCGGCTACACCTTC.

The J gene is TRBJ1-1, the V gene TRBV13, with 9 bases lining up with TRBD1. V shed 4 bases, J shed 3 bases, and the junction held 6 bases outside the gene matches. The CDR3 contains 15 residues. The germline V gene has CDR1 PRHDT and CDR2 FYEKMQ (reference sequence). CDR3 sequence: CASSSQTGGDTEAFF. The CDR3 nucleotides are TGTGCCAGCAGCTCCCAGACAGGGGGGGACACTGAAGCTTTCTTT.

This clone was seen just once. This rearrangement joins TRBV2 to TRBJ2-7; D not resolved. The CDR3 covers 15 residues. Trimming removed 5 bases from V and 9 bases from J, with 23 bases in between. CDR1 SNHLY and CDR2 FYNNEI come from the germline V gene. CDR3 nucleotides: TGTGCCAGCAGTTCCCTAGTGGCCCTTAGGCTGGGGCAGTACTTC. It codes for CASSSLVALRLGQYF. The whole variable domain, filled in from reference TRBV2 and TRBJ2-7, reads EPEVTQTPSHQVTQMGQEVILRCVPISNHLYFYWYRQILGQKVEFLVSFYNNEISEKSEIFDDQFSVERPDGSNFTLKIRSTKLEDSAMYFCASSSLVALRLGQYFGPGTRLTVT.

The rearrangement uses TRBV18 and TRBJ2-2; D is unresolved. Germline-derived CDR1 and CDR2 are KGHSH and LQKENI. This CDR3 is built from 15 residues. With 3 bases removed from V and 3 bases from J, the gap between germline ends came to 11 bases. CDR3 loop: CASSPEQSDTGELFF. The CDR3 nucleotides are TGTGCCAGCTCACCCGAGCAATCCGACACCGGGGAGCTGTTTTTT. Complete variable domain (other parts from reference TRBV18 and TRBJ2-2): NAGVMQNPRHLVRRRGQEARLRCSPMKGHSHVYWYRQLPEEGLKFMVYLQKENIIDESGMPKERFSAEFPKEGPSILRIQQVVRGDSAAYFCASSPEQSDTGELFFGEGSRLTVL.

In its sample, this clone was seen once. This chain uses TRBV7-8 with TRBJ2-7; D gene ambiguous. CDR1 and CDR2 from the germline V gene are SGHVS and FQNEAQ. V was shortened by 2 bases and J by 2 bases, with 16 bases between the two germline ends. The CDR3 runs 16 residues. CDR3 sequence reads: CASSLSGFHSTYEQYF. Here the CDR3 DNA reads TGTGCCAGCAGCTTATCAGGTTTTCACAGTACCTACGAGCAGTACTTC.

This clone has more than one count but fewer than ten. This chain joins TRBV6-4 and TRBJ2-1; the D gene is possibly TRBD2 (6 bases). The V end was cut by 6 bases, the J end by 5 bases, with 17 bases between. Looked up from germline, CDR1 is MRHNA and CDR2 is SNTAGT. The CDR3 contains 15 residues. For the CDR3, the DNA is TGTGCCAGCAGCCCCGGGACTCATGATCACAATGAGCAGTTCTTC. Translating gives CASSPGTHDHNEQFF.

This chain joins TRBV5-4 and TRBJ1-4, with D perhaps matching TRBD1 (6 bases). V dropped 2 bases and J dropped 3 bases, with 8 bases sitting between them. The germline gives CDR1 SGHNT, CDR2 YYREEE (reference sequence). This CDR3 contains 14 residues. The CDR3 sequence is CASSFGQSNEKLFF. The CDR3 DNA reads as TGTGCCAGCAGCTTCGGACAGTCTAATGAAAAACTGTTTTTT.

The rearrangement links TRBV28 to TRBJ2-7; the D gene is possibly TRBD1 (6 bases). Germline V gene lookup returns CDR1 MDHEN and CDR2 SYDVKM. The CDR3 sequence is 17 residues long. The V gene lost 6 bases and the J gene lost 0 bases, with 21 bases spanning the gap. The CDR3 region is CASSLGQTSLSSYEQYF. As DNA, the CDR3 is TGTGCCAGCAGCCTTGGACAGACTTCCCTTTCCTCCTACGAGCAGTACTTC.

V is TRBV9 and J is TRBJ1-1, with D uncertain. The germline V gene encodes CDR1 SGDLS and CDR2 YYNGEE. The CDR3 sequence is 15 residues long. The ends were cut back, 0 bases at V and 7 bases at J, with 16 bases in the middle. The CDR3 loop reads CASSVGPEGGVEAFF. The CDR3 DNA is TGTGCCAGCAGCGTAGGGCCCGAAGGCGGGGTTGAAGCTTTCTTT.

CDR3 nucleotides: TGTGCCAGCAGCTTAGAGCGGGTAACCTACAATGAGCAGTTCTTC. Translation: CASSLERVTYNEQFF. J is TRBJ2-1 and V is TRBV7-2, with D possibly matching TRBD2 (6 bases). The CDR3 length is 15 residues. Trimming took off 1 base at V and 2 bases at J, with 9 bases between the two ends. Germline V gene sequence: CDR1 SGHTA, CDR2 FQGNSA.

This clone has only one observation. V and J are TRBV19 and TRBJ1-2, with D possibly matching TRBD1 (6 bases). Trimming pared 5 bases from V and 8 bases from J, leaving 18 bases between. The CDR3 is made up of 14 amino acids. In germline, CDR1 is LNHDA, CDR2 SQIVND (reference sequence). The CDR3 here is CASSRAGALPGYTF. The CDR3 DNA reads as TGTGCCAGTAGTCGCGCGGGGGCGCTTCCCGGCTACACCTTC.

The V and J genes are TRBV20-1 and TRBJ2-5; D call uncertain. The CDR3 sequence is 11 residues long. CDR1 and CDR2 from the germline V gene are DFQATT and SNEGSKA (reference sequence). The V and J ends lost 3 bases and 1 base respectively, with 3 bases between them. Here the CDR3 DNA reads TGCAGTGCTAGGGCCCAAGAGACCCAGTACTTC. Amino acid sequence: CSARAQETQYF.

J is TRBJ2-7 and V is TRBV19; TRBD1 is a possible D gene (5 bases). V dropped 5 bases and J dropped 3 bases, with 14 bases sitting between them. CDR1 and CDR2 (germline): LNHDA, SQIVND (reference sequence). The CDR3 totals 14 residues. The DNA of the CDR3 is TGTGCCAGTAGTCGCAGGGTTCTAGGCTACGAGCAGTACTTC. It is translated as CASSRRVLGYEQYF.

The J gene is TRBJ2-1, the V gene TRBV27; D perhaps matches TRBD1 (5 bases). Trimming removed 6 bases at V and 6 bases at J, with 27 bases between. There are 18 residues in the CDR3. Looked up from germline, CDR1 is MNHEY and CDR2 is SMNVEV (reference sequence). CDR3 sequence: CASSPKIPGSLRGNEQFF. CDR3 in DNA: TGTGCCAGCAGCCCAAAAATACCCGGGTCCTTAAGGGGCAATGAGCAGTTCTTC.

V and J are TRBV5-4 and TRBJ1-1, with 9 bases fitting TRBD1. Germline V lookup: CDR1 SGHNT, CDR2 YYREEE (reference sequence). The CDR3 totals 16 residues. V lost 5 bases, J lost 4 bases, and 12 bases stayed unmatched. Here the CDR3 DNA reads TGTGCCAGCAGTTACCCTCCGGGACAGGGCGGCACTGAAGCTTTCTTT. Amino acids: CASSYPPGQGGTEAFF.

The V call is TRBV5-6, the J call TRBJ2-4, with 8 bases matching TRBD2. Germline V CDR1 and CDR2: SGHDT, YYEEEE. The CDR3 is 14 amino acids. V lost 3 bases to trimming and J lost 3 bases; unmatched junction nucleotides: 2. The CDR3 region is CASSSGTSKNIQYF. CDR3 DNA sequence: TGTGCCAGCAGCTCGGGGACTAGCAAAAACATTCAGTACTTC.

Only a few counts were recorded for this clone. The rearrangement uses TRBV20-1 and TRBJ2-5; no firm D call. Germline assignment: CDR1 DFQATT and CDR2 SNEGSKA (reference sequence). V was cut by 4 bases and J by 4 bases, with 4 bases left in between. The CDR3 runs to 10 residues. The CDR3 reads CSANRETQYF. CDR3 bases: TGCAGTGCTAACAGAGAGACCCAGTACTTC.

V is TRBV5-6 and J is TRBJ1-2; possibly TRBD1 for D (5 bases). Germline V lookup: CDR1 SGHDT, CDR2 YYEEEE. The length of the CDR3 is 13 residues. The V and J ends lost 4 bases and 8 bases respectively, with 15 bases between them. CDR3 sequence (DNA): TGTGCCAGCAGCCTTACAGGCCCCGGGGGCTACACCTTC. Translation: CASSLTGPGGYTF.

This chain uses TRBV5-1 with TRBJ2-1; a possible D gene is TRBD2 (6 bases). CDR3 length equals 20 residues. The germline CDR1 and CDR2 sequences are SGHRS and YFSETQ. The V and J ends lost 1 base and 3 bases respectively, with 26 bases between them. The DNA of the CDR3 is TGCGCCAGCAGCTTGACCCCCCGTTCGGGAGTAATTTCGGGCTACAATGAGCAGTTCTTC. Encoded protein: CASSLTPRSGVISGYNEQFF.

The rearrangement joins TRBV29-1 to TRBJ2-3, with 9 bases that match TRBD2. Germline V CDR1 and CDR2: SQVTM, ANQGSEA. V shed 3 bases, J shed 6 bases, and the junction held 10 bases outside the gene matches. This CDR3 spans 15 amino acids. The CDR3: CSVERREGLEDTQYF. The CDR3 nucleotides are TGCAGCGTTGAGAGGCGGGAGGGCCTCGAGGATACGCAGTATTTT.

The rearrangement joins TRBV19 to TRBJ1-1; D remains unclear. This CDR3 is built from 14 residues. The germline V gene has CDR1 LNHDA and CDR2 SQIVND (reference sequence). V lost 3 bases to trimming and J lost 6 bases, with 14 bases between them. The CDR3 bases are TGTGCCAGTAGTATTGGCAGGCTAACACCTGAAGCTTTCTTT. This encodes CASSIGRLTPEAFF.

This clone was picked up many times. This chain joins TRBV4-3 and TRBJ1-5; the D is unclear. Germline V gene data show CDR1 as LGHNA and CDR2 as YSLEER. CDR3 length equals 14 residues. The V and J ends lost 1 base and 6 bases respectively, with 10 bases between them. The CDR3 DNA reads TGCGCCAGCAGCCAAGGCCTCCGAGGTCAGCCCCAGCATTTT. Encoded protein: CASSQGLRGQPQHF.

V and J are TRBV28 and TRBJ1-4, with TRBD1 identical over 7 bases. The CDR3 is 13 amino acids. The V gene's germline CDR1 is MDHEN and CDR2 SYDVKM. Germline trimming cut 6 bases from V and 5 bases from J; bases unmatched to any gene: 3. CDR3 sequence reads: CASRTGMNEKLFF. DNA for the CDR3: TGTGCCAGCAGGACAGGGATGAATGAAAAACTGTTTTTT.

The chain links TRBV7-9 to TRBJ1-2, with 7 bases fitting TRBD1. CDR3 size: 17 residues. Trimming cost V 1 base and J 5 bases; bases outside gene matches: 13. Germline loops: CDR1 SEHNR, CDR2 FQNEAQ (reference sequence). CDR3 loop: CASSLVPSTGMRYGYTF. CDR3 nucleotides: TGTGCCAGCAGCTTAGTCCCTTCGACAGGGATGAGGTATGGCTACACCTTC.

V usage is TRBV7-9 and J usage is TRBJ1-1, with D hard to call. Trimming cost V 7 bases and J 4 bases, with 13 bases left between them. Germline-derived CDR1 and CDR2 are SEHNR and FQNEAQ (reference sequence). This CDR3 is 13 amino acids long. CDR3 sequence reads: CASTGSASTEAFF. The CDR3 DNA sequence: TGTGCCAGCACCGGAAGCGCCAGCACTGAAGCTTTCTTT.

The gene calls are TRBV28 and TRBJ1-6, with TRBD1 matching over 11 bases. The V and J ends lost 6 bases and 7 bases, in that order; junction bases with no gene match: 8. The CDR3 has 16 amino acids. Germline assignment: CDR1 MDHEN and CDR2 SYDVKM. CDR3 sequence reads: CASRAPGTGGNSPLHF. DNA for the CDR3: TGTGCCAGCAGGGCCCCCGGGACAGGGGGAAATTCACCCCTCCACTTT. The variable domain in full, with the rest retrieved from reference TRBV28 and TRBJ1-6, is DVKVTQSSRYLVKRTGEKVFLECVQDMDHENMFWYRQDPGLGLRLIYFSYDVKMKEKGDIPEGYSVSREKKERFSLILESASTNQTSMYLCASRAPGTGGNSPLHFGNGTRLTVT.

This chain connects TRBV28 to TRBJ2-7; weak D call: TRBD2 (5 bases). The CDR3 is made up of 15 amino acids. Germline V gene data show CDR1 as MDHEN and CDR2 as SYDVKM. Trimming removed 5 bases from V and 7 bases from J, with 21 bases in between. In DNA form, the CDR3 reads TGTGCCAGCAGTGCACCATTGACGGGTCGGGGTGAGCAGTACTTC. This sequence encodes CASSAPLTGRGEQYF.

This chain links TRBV4-1 with TRBJ2-3, with D tentatively TRBD2 (6 bases). The germline V and J ends were trimmed by 1 base and 1 base, with 21 bases remaining between them. Germline V gene sequence: CDR1 MGHRA, CDR2 YSYEKL. This CDR3 is 19 amino acids long. Written as DNA, the CDR3 is TGCGCCAGCAGCCAAGGGGGACCCCGGGACTTTTATCGCACAGATACGCAGTATTTT. It is translated as CASSQGGPRDFYRTDTQYF.

The V and J genes are TRBV7-6 and TRBJ1-2, with 8 bases that match TRBD1. Losses at the gene ends were 1 base for V and 5 bases for J; bases not matched to a gene: 9. The CDR3 consists of 16 residues. Germline V gene data show CDR1 as SGHVS and CDR2 as FNYEAQ. DNA for the CDR3: TGTGCCAGCAGCTTAGAATTTCAGGGGGCCGGGTATGGCTACACCTTC. It translates to CASSLEFQGAGYGYTF.

This chain joins TRBV27 and TRBJ2-5, with D uncertain. CDR1 MNHEY and CDR2 SMNVEV come from the germline V gene (reference sequence). With 2 bases removed from V and 2 bases from J, the gap between germline ends came to 12 bases. This CDR3 has 15 amino acids. The CDR3 sequence: CASSLGHDEQETQYF. CDR3 DNA: TGTGCCAGCAGTTTAGGGCACGACGAACAAGAGACCCAGTACTTC.

The V and J genes are TRBV28 and TRBJ1-5; D gene uncertain. CDR3 length equals 13 residues. Germline lookup yields CDR1 MDHEN and CDR2 SYDVKM. Trimming cost V 2 bases and J 7 bases, with 9 bases left between them. The CDR3 loop reads CASSLSWQQPQHF. Here the CDR3 DNA reads TGTGCCAGCAGTTTAAGTTGGCAGCAGCCCCAGCATTTT.

This chain joins TRBV2 and TRBJ1-5; TRBD1 aligns across 7 bases. Germline assignment: CDR1 SNHLY and CDR2 FYNNEI. The CDR3 runs 15 residues. With V trimmed by 3 bases and J by 7 bases, 9 bases remained unmatched. Written as DNA, the CDR3 is TGTGCCAGCAGTGACAGCAGGGGGGCCGGGCAGCCCCAGCATTTT. This codes for CASSDSRGAGQPQHF.